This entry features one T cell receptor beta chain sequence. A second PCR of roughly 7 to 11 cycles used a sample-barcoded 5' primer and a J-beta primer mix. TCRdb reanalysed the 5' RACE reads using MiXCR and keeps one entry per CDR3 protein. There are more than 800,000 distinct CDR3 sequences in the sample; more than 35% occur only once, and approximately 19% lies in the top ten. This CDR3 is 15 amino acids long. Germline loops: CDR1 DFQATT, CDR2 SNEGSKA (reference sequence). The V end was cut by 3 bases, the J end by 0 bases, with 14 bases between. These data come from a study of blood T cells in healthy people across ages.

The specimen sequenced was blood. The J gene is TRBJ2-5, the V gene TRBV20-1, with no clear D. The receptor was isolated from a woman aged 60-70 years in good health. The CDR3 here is CSASSVSENQETQYF. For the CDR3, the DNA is TGCAGTGCTAGTTCCGTATCGGAAAACCAAGAGACCCAGTACTTC.